This TCR beta chain was found in a study of cytomegalovirus exposure and HLA in healthy donors. Whole-study results and caveats: Reported performance of the classifier showed diagnosis of cytomegalovirus status with high specificity and sensitivity. A list of 150 to 200 TCR beta chains associated with cytomegalovirus was given.

With regard to this clone: Its matching antigen is unknown.

Using immunoSEQ multiplex PCR, the repertoire was profiled, and TCRdb retains in-frame clones only, with some absent. The data contain some 170,000 clones, about 83% of them singletons. Sequenced: PBMCs. The sequence derives from a young woman in good health and CMV-seronegative.

The CDR3 is CAWSGLEYEQYF. DNA for the CDR3: TGTGCCTGGAGCGGACTAGAGTACGAGCAGTACTTC. The chain combines TRBV30 with TRBJ2-7; 7 nucleotides match TRBD2. There are 12 residues in the CDR3. J gave up 4 bases and V 3 bases, and 3 bases lay outside the gene matches. Germline V gene lookup returns CDR1 GTSNPN and CDR2 SVGIG (reference sequence).